Following are 11 T cell receptor beta chains from one sample sequenced in a study of cytomegalovirus exposure and HLA in healthy donors. Clones were sequenced by immunoSEQ multiplex PCR, and TCRdb holds only the in-frame ones, with some missing. The sample carries 130,000 to 150,000 clones, around 90% recorded once. Sequenced sample: PBMCs. These receptors were collected from a man aged 18 to 30 in good health and CMV-seropositive.

The genes are TRBV19 and TRBJ2-3, with TRBD2 identical over 7 bases. This CDR3 has 16 residues. Trimming at V came to 2 bases and at J to 5 bases, leaving 10 bases not matched to a gene. Germline V gene sequence: CDR1 LNHDA, CDR2 SQIVND (reference sequence). CDR3 sequence (DNA): TGTGCCAGTAGTATAAAAGGTAGCGGGTATAGAGATACGCAGTATTTT. Its protein product is CASSIKGSGYRDTQYF.

V and J are TRBV30 and TRBJ1-5; D is unresolved. Germline V lookup: CDR1 GTSNPN, CDR2 SVGIG (reference sequence). This CDR3 is 14 amino acids long. V was cut by 4 bases and J by 7 bases, with 17 bases left in between. In DNA form, the CDR3 reads TGTGCCTGGACCCGTAAGATGGGGAGCCAGCCCCAGCATTTT. It encodes CAWTRKMGSQPQHF.

J is TRBJ2-5 and V is TRBV11-2; 9 bases fit TRBD2. J gave up 5 bases and V 6 bases, and 10 bases lay outside the gene matches. CDR1 and CDR2 from the germline V gene are SGHAT and FQNNGV. This CDR3 contains 15 residues. As DNA, the CDR3 is TGTGCCAGCAGACCTCTAGCGGGACTTAACGAGACCCAGTACTTC. This encodes CASRPLAGLNETQYF.

The table lists this clone with a count of one. The chain recombines TRBV28 with TRBJ1-5, with D possibly matching TRBD1 (5 bases). The CDR3 consists of 16 residues. Trimming stripped 1 base from V and 6 bases from J, with 16 bases between. Looked up from germline, CDR1 is MDHEN and CDR2 is SYDVKM. This CDR3 reads CASSLFRAGSSQPQHF. In DNA, the CDR3 is TGTGCCAGCAGTTTATTCCGGGCAGGGTCAAGTCAGCCCCAGCATTTT.

The chain links TRBV11-2 to TRBJ2-5, with 14 positions matching TRBD2. Germline lookup yields CDR1 SGHAT and CDR2 FQNNGV. Unmatched junction bases numbered 5, after V lost 6 bases and J lost 5 bases. The CDR3 is 15 residues long. The CDR3 DNA is TGTGCCAGCAGGGGACTAGCGGGAGCTCGGGAGACCCAGTACTTC. Its protein product is CASRGLAGARETQYF.

This clone was observed at least ten times. The chain couples TRBV28 to TRBJ2-7, with D maybe TRBD1 (6 bases). V was clipped by 7 bases and J by 1 base, with 14 bases between them. There are 14 residues in the CDR3. Germline loops: CDR1 MDHEN, CDR2 SYDVKM. The CDR3 is CASITHDRSYEQYF. The DNA of the CDR3 is TGTGCCAGCATTACCCACGACAGGTCCTACGAGCAGTACTTC. The complete variable domain, with remaining parts taken from reference TRBV28 and TRBJ2-7, reads DVKVTQSSRYLVKRTGEKVFLECVQDMDHENMFWYRQDPGLGLRLIYFSYDVKMKEKGDIPEGYSVSREKKERFSLILESASTNQTSMYLCASITHDRSYEQYFGPGTRLTVT.

The chain joins TRBV4-1 to TRBJ2-5; possible D gene TRBD1, 5 bases. The CDR3 spans 14 residues. Trimming left V 0 bases short and J 5 bases short, with 10 bases between. Looked up from germline, CDR1 is MGHRA and CDR2 is YSYEKL. CDR3 region: CASSQEGPPETQYF. The CDR3 nucleotides are TGCGCCAGCAGCCAAGAGGGGCCCCCGGAGACCCAGTACTTC.

The chain carries TRBV7-6 and TRBJ1-2; D not certain. Germline loops: CDR1 SGHVS, CDR2 FNYEAQ. Trimming took off 3 bases at V and 2 bases at J, with 10 bases between the two ends. This CDR3 contains 14 residues. The CDR3 DNA reads as TGTGCCAGCAGCTTCTCGGGTCAGAACTATGGCTACACCTTC. Translated: CASSFSGQNYGYTF.

This CDR3 is CASGKPGQKYGYTF. CDR3 sequence (DNA): TGCGCCAGCGGAAAGCCGGGACAGAAATATGGCTACACCTTC. This rearrangement joins TRBV5-1 to TRBJ1-2, with 7 bases fitting TRBD1. CDR3 length equals 14 residues. Trimming cost V 7 bases and J 5 bases; bases outside gene matches: 11. Germline V CDR1 and CDR2: SGHRS, YFSETQ.

This clone occurred once. The V gene is TRBV19, the J gene TRBJ2-1; 8 positions match TRBD2. This CDR3 has 13 amino acids. V dropped 7 bases and J dropped 9; count of bases not matched to a gene: 8. Germline V lookup: CDR1 LNHDA, CDR2 SQIVND (reference sequence). CDR3: CASTTAGASEQFF. CDR3 sequence (DNA): TGTGCCAGTACGACAGCGGGAGCGAGTGAGCAGTTCTTC.

The chain uses TRBV6-5 and TRBJ2-1; 12 positions match TRBD2. Germline values: CDR1 MNHEY, CDR2 SVGAGI. The V segment lost 2 bases and the J segment 6 bases; nucleotides outside the gene matches: 2. The CDR3 totals 15 residues. The CDR3 DNA follows: TGTGCCAGCAGTTACCCGGGACTAGCGGGCAATGAGCAGTTCTTC. It yields the protein CASSYPGLAGNEQFF.